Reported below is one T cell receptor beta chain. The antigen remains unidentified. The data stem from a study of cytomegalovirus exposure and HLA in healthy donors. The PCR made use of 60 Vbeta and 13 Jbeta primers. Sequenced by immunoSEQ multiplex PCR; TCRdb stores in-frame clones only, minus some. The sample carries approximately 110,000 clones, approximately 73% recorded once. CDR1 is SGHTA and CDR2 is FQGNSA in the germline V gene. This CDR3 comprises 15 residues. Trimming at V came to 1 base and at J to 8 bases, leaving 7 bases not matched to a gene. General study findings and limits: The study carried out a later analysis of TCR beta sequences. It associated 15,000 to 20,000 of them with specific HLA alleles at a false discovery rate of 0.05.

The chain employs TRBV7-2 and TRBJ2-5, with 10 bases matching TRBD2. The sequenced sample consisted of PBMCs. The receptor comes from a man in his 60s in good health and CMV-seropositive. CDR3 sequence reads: CASSLGAGGSLTQYF. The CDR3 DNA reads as TGTGCCAGCAGCTTAGGAGCGGGGGGGAGTTTAACCCAGTACTTC.